The rows below give T cell receptor beta chains drawn from one sample of a study of control samples from healthy donors and cancer patients. Assay used: immunoSEQ multiplex PCR; TCRdb lists only in-frame clones, some missing. In the table there are about 82,000 clones, about 93% of which are singletons. Specimen: blood. These receptors came from a woman aged 18-29 years in good health. Each CDR3 is given with its conserved first and last residue. D genes are given only for firm matches. Only part of the rows carry a size: once, few, many, or a class if the clone is expanded.

cdr3_length j_call v_call d_call clone_size cdr3_aa cdr3_nt
13 TRBJ2-2 TRBV7-9 NA NA CASSLGITGELFF TGTGCCAGCAGCTTAGGGATCACCGGGGAGCTGTTTTTT
14 TRBJ2-6 TRBV7-9 NA NA CASSPNSGANVLTF TGTGCCAGCAGCCCTAACTCTGGGGCCAACGTCCTGACTTTC
13 TRBJ1-2 TRBV19 NA once CASSTTRSDGYTF TGTGCCAGTAGCACCACCCGTTCTGATGGCTACACCTTC
12 TRBJ2-3 TRBV19 NA NA CASSQRGDTQYF TGTGCCAGTAGCCAAAGGGGGGATACGCAGTATTTT
17 TRBJ2-5 TRBV28 NA NA CASTAPKAPLRRETQYF TGTGCCAGCACCGCTCCTAAGGCACCCCTCCGGCGGGAGACCCAGTACTTC
13 TRBJ2-7 TRBV27 NA NA CASSFSSEYEQYF TGTGCCAGCAGTTTTTCCAGCGAATACGAGCAGTACTTC
15 TRBJ2-1 TRBV5-1 NA NA CASSLSPGGPDEQFF TGCGCCAGCAGCTTGAGCCCAGGGGGGCCAGACGAGCAGTTCTTC
15 TRBJ1-6 TRBV28 TRBD1 NA CASRGTGLYNSPLHF TGTGCCAGCAGAGGGACAGGGCTGTATAATTCACCCCTCCACTTT
15 TRBJ2-1 TRBV6-1 TRBD2 NA CASSDVDGGVDEQFF TGTGCCAGCAGTGATGTTGACGGGGGGGTGGATGAGCAGTTCTTC
10 TRBJ2-1 TRBV25-1 NA NA CASGRTHLFF TGTGCCAGCGGAAGGACCCACCTGTTCTTC
15 TRBJ1-1 TRBV10-3 TRBD1 NA CAIGGDSRPNTEAFF TGTGCCATCGGGGGGGACAGTAGGCCGAACACTGAAGCTTTCTTT
14 TRBJ2-1 TRBV27 NA NA CASSLRGGYDEQFF TGTGCCAGCAGTTTACGAGGGGGTTATGATGAGCAGTTCTTC
15 TRBJ1-2 TRBV10-2 NA NA CASLAGSDRSYGYTF TGCGCCAGCTTGGCAGGGTCGGACAGAAGCTATGGCTACACCTTC
11 TRBJ2-7 TRBV3-1/TRBV3-2 NA once CASSQAYEQYF TGTGCCAGCAGCCAAGCCTACGAGCAGTACTTC
16 TRBJ2-5 TRBV7-8 NA NA CASSLVSAALQETQYF TGTGCCAGCAGCTTAGTTTCCGCGGCCCTCCAAGAGACCCAGTACTTC
13 TRBJ1-1 TRBV19 NA NA CASSTTANTEAFF TGTGCCAGTAGTACCACAGCGAACACTGAAGCTTTCTTT
13 TRBJ1-1 TRBV18 TRBD1 NA CASSPDRATEAFF TGTGCCAGCTCACCCGACAGGGCAACTGAAGCTTTCTTT
18 TRBJ1-6 TRBV6-2/TRBV6-3 NA NA CASSYSIVARARDSPLHF TGTGCCAGCAGTTACTCGATTGTTGCTCGGGCCCGGGATTCACCCCTCCACTTT
15 TRBJ1-2 TRBV3-1/TRBV3-2 NA once CASSQDRTGVVGYTF TGTGCCAGCAGCCAAGATCGGACGGGGGTGGTTGGCTACACCTTC
11 TRBJ1-6 TRBV6-1 NA NA CASSEISQRHF TGTGCCAGCAGTGAAATTTCCCAGCGCCACTTT
16 TRBJ1-6 TRBV27 TRBD1 NA CASSPRQGAGNSPLHF TGTGCCAGCAGTCCTCGACAGGGGGCGGGTAATTCACCCCTCCACTTT
14 TRBJ2-7 TRBV5-4 TRBD1 NA CASREGQASYEQYF TGTGCCAGCAGGGAGGGACAGGCCTCCTACGAGCAGTACTTC
18 TRBJ1-5 TRBV6-2/TRBV6-3 NA NA CASSYLRPQSPGHQPQHF TGTGCCAGCAGTTACCTCCGACCACAGTCCCCGGGGCATCAGCCCCAGCATTTT
15 TRBJ2-3 TRBV3-1/TRBV3-2 NA NA CASSQAFTFTDTQYF TGTGCCAGCAGTCAAGCGTTTACGTTCACAGATACGCAGTATTTT
14 TRBJ1-4 TRBV27 TRBD1 NA CASRPGTGVGKLFF TGTGCCAGCCGACCCGGGACAGGGGTGGGAAAACTGTTTTTT
15 TRBJ1-4 TRBV27 NA NA CASSLEGLSNEKLFF TGTGCCAGCAGTTTAGAAGGGCTGTCTAATGAAAAACTGTTTTTT
14 TRBJ2-7 TRBV29-1 TRBD2 NA CSVGGAGARFEQYF TGCAGCGTTGGGGGAGCGGGAGCACGTTTCGAGCAGTACTTC
15 TRBJ2-7 TRBV19 TRBD1 once CASTPADRSSYEQYF TGTGCCAGTACTCCCGCGGACAGGAGCTCCTACGAGCAGTACTTC
15 TRBJ2-5 TRBV5-5 NA NA CASSLPPGVPETQYF TGTGCCAGCAGCCTTCCACCGGGGGTCCCAGAGACCCAGTACTTC
10 TRBJ2-7 TRBV27 NA few CASSKYEQYF TGTGCCAGCAGTAAGTACGAGCAGTACTTC
14 TRBJ1-2 TRBV4-3 NA NA CASSQLRGGYGYTF TGCGCCAGCAGCCAACTCCGGGGTGGTTATGGCTACACCTTC
16 TRBJ1-4 TRBV18 NA NA CASSPDGGATNEKLFF TGTGCCAGCTCGCCGGATGGGGGGGCTACTAATGAAAAACTGTTTTTT
13 TRBJ2-7 TRBV6-2/TRBV6-3 TRBD1 NA CASSRTGTYEQYF TGTGCCAGCAGCCGGACAGGGACCTACGAGCAGTACTTC
17 TRBJ1-1 TRBV7-3 TRBD1 NA CASSLSGWGTVVTEAFF TGTGCCAGCAGCTTAAGCGGTTGGGGGACAGTAGTAACTGAAGCTTTCTTT
15 TRBJ2-7 TRBV28 NA few CANTNPGRSSYEQYF TGTGCCAATACAAATCCAGGGAGATCCTCCTACGAGCAGTACTTC
11 TRBJ1-1 TRBV29-1 NA NA CSEGVHTEAFF TGCAGCGAAGGGGTGCACACTGAAGCTTTCTTT
12 TRBJ2-1 TRBV7-8 NA NA CASSLSLNEQFF TGTGCCAGCAGCTTATCCCTGAATGAGCAGTTCTTC